The 8 T cell receptor beta chains given below trace back to one sample, sequenced in a study of T cells in women clearing cervical HPV infection. Libraries were prepared by immunoSEQ multiplex PCR; TCRdb keeps only in-frame clonotypes and omits some of them. The sample data list approximately 25,000 clones. The sequencing input was blood buffy coat. Receptors were obtained from a woman aged 18-70 years with a cervical HPV16 infection that either progressed to CIN3+ or cleared (not recorded which).

Points on this clone: Coverage ceases 3 residues before the CDR3 finishes, and the germline J gene fills in the end. The V call is TRBV4-1, the J call TRBJ2-3; 8 bases align to TRBD1. J lost 6 bases, V lost 1 base, and 9 bases had no gene match. Germline CDR1 MGHRA, CDR2 YSYEKL. The CDR3 totals 16 residues. CDR3 sequence: CASSQVGTGQGDTQYF. The sequenced part of the CDR3 DNA is TGCGCCAGCAGCCAAGTAGGGACAGGCCAAGGGGATACG.

CDR3 DNA, as far as it was read: TGTGCCAGCAGCGCTCGACTAGCGGGAGATGTAGATACG. Protein sequence: CASSARLAGDVDT. The whole CDR3 is CASSARLAGDVDTQYF. J is TRBJ2-3 and V is TRBV5-4, with 12 bases aligning to TRBD2. From the germline J gene comes the end of the CDR3, since the read stops 3 residues before it. CDR3 length: 16 residues. V dropped 4 bases and J dropped 5; count of bases not matched to a gene: 8. CDR1 and CDR2 from the germline V gene are SGHNT and YYREEE (reference sequence).

As regards this clone: The read is 3 residues too short to cover the CDR3 end, so that end is filled in from the germline J gene. The chain is built from TRBV19 and TRBJ2-1; D possibly corresponds to TRBD1 (5 bases). The germline gives CDR1 LNHDA, CDR2 SQIVND (reference sequence). Trimming took off 5 bases at V and 9 bases at J, with 14 bases between the two ends. The CDR3 length is 13 residues. The CDR3 is CASSGPGKGEQFF. The DNA read from the CDR3 is TGTGCCAGTAGTGGACCAGGGAAGGGTGAG.

Remarks on this clone: Read sequence stops 3 residues before the CDR3 end, and the germline J gene provides the missing end. The chain joins TRBV30 to TRBJ1-5; possibly TRBD1 for D (5 bases). From germline, CDR1 is GTSNPN and CDR2 SVGIG (reference sequence). With 1 base removed from V and 4 bases from J, the gap between germline ends came to 11 bases. The CDR3 runs to 14 residues. The CDR3 protein is CAWSEGIKNQPQHF. The DNA read from the CDR3 is TGTGCCTGGAGTGAGGGGATAAAAAATCAGCCC.

About this clone itself: The read comes to an end 3 residues before the CDR3 does, leaving the germline J gene to fill in the end. This chain uses TRBV9 with TRBJ1-5; no definite D call. V lost 0 bases and J 9 bases, leaving 10 bases between the germline ends. The CDR3 loop spans 13 amino acids. CDR1 SGDLS and CDR2 YYNGEE come from the germline V gene. The CDR3 protein is CASSVDVGWPQHF. The sequenced CDR3 bases are TGTGCCAGCAGCGTAGATGTGGGCTGGCCC. Based on the CDR3 plus reference TRBV9 and TRBJ1-5, the full variable domain is DSGVTQTPKHLITATGQRVTLRCSPRSGDLSVYWYQQSLDQGLQFLIQYYNGEERAKGNILERFSAQQFPDLHSELNLSSLELGDSALYFCASSVDVGWPQHFGDGTRLSIL.

In regard to this clone: Coverage ceases 3 residues before the CDR3 finishes, and the germline J gene fills in the end. The genes are TRBV11-2 and TRBJ2-1; TRBD2 matches 7 bases. Germline-derived CDR1 and CDR2 are SGHAT and FQNNGV. This CDR3 has 15 amino acids. Losses at the gene ends were 5 bases for V and 7 bases for J; bases not matched to a gene: 11. The CDR3 bases that were read are TGTGCCAGCAGCCCGAGGCCGGGGGGTGAGAATGAG. Its translation is CASSPRPGGENE. In full, the CDR3 reads CASSPRPGGENEQFF.

As to this clone: The CDR3 end lies 3 residues beyond the end of the read and is filled in from the germline J gene. The chain links TRBV2 to TRBJ2-2; no clear D gene. Germline lookup yields CDR1 SNHLY and CDR2 FYNNEI. The CDR3 is made up of 15 amino acids. Trimming stripped 3 bases from V and 3 bases from J, with 11 bases between. CDR3 in amino acids: CASSDGRWDTGELFF. The sequenced CDR3 bases are TGTGCCAGCAGTGATGGCAGGTGGGACACCGGGGAG.

As for this clone: Sequencing ends 3 residues short of the CDR3 end; the germline J gene provides the rest. The rearrangement links TRBV7-3 to TRBJ2-1; possibly TRBD1 or TRBD2 for D (5 bases each). V dropped 1 base and J dropped 7 bases, with 23 bases sitting between them. Germline assignment: CDR1 SGHTA and CDR2 FQGTGA. The CDR3 is made up of 18 amino acids. CDR3 loop: CASSLKPPNPRGANEQFF. The sequenced CDR3 bases are TGTGCCAGCAGCTTAAAGCCCCCAAACCCCCGAGGGGCGAATGAG.